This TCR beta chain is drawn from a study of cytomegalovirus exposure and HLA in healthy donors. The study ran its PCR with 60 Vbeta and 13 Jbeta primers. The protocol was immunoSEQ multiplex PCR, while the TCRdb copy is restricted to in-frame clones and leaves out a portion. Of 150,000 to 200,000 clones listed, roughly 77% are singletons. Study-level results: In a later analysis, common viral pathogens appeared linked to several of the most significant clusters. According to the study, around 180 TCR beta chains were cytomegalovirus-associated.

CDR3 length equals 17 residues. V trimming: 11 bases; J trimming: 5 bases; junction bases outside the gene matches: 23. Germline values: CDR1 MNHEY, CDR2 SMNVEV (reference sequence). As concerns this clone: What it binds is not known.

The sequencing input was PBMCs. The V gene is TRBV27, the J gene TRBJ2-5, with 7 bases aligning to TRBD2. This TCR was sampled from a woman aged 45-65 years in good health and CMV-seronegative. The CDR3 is CAGPPPGTNRSSETQYF. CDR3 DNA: TGTGCCGGACCTCCTCCCGGGACTAACAGGTCGTCGGAGACCCAGTACTTC.